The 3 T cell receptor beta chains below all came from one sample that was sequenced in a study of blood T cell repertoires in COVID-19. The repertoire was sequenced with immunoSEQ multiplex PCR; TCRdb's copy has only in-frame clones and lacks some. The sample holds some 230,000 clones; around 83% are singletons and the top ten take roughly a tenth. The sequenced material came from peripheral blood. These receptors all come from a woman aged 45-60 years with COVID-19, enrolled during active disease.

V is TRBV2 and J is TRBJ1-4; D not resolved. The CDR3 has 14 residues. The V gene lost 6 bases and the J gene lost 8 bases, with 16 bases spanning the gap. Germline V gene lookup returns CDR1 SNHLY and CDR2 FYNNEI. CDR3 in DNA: TGTGCCAGCAGCCTCGGGGAGGGCAGGGAAAAACTGTTTTTT. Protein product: CASSLGEGREKLFF.

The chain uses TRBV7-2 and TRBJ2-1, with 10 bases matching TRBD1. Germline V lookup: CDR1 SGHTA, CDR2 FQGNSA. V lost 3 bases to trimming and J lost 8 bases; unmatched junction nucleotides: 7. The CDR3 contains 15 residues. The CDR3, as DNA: TGTGCCAGCAGCTTGGACAGGGGGATTCGAGATGAGCAGTTCTTC. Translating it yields CASSLDRGIRDEQFF.

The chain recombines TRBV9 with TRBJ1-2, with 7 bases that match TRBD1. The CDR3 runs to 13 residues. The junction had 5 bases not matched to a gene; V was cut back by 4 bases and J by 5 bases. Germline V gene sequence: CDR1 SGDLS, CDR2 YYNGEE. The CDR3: CASSPQTGYGYTF. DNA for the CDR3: TGTGCCAGCAGCCCGCAGACAGGGTATGGCTACACCTTC.